This entry concerns a single T cell receptor (beta chain). The antigen remains undetermined. Only in-frame clones appear in the TCRdb table, and some are missing; sequencing was by immunoSEQ multiplex PCR. The data hold 200,000 or so clones, with approximately 82% observed a single time. The CDR3 has 13 amino acids. The germline V gene encodes CDR1 SNHLY and CDR2 FYNNEI. The germline V and J ends were trimmed by 7 bases and 4 bases, with 11 bases remaining between them. The data are from a study of cytomegalovirus exposure and HLA in healthy donors. Study-wide results and caveats: The tendency of first-cohort TCR clusters to co-occur in the roughly 130 validation repertoires emerged from a later analysis.

The donors were members of the validation cohort comprising 100 to 150 subjects, separate from the approximately 670-subject first cohort. The chain uses TRBV2 and TRBJ2-1; D gene unclear. The receptor was derived from a woman in her 30s in good health and CMV-seropositive. Sequencing input: PBMCs. The chain's CDR3 is CASTAAQYNEQFF. Written as DNA, the CDR3 is TGTGCCAGCACGGCGGCCCAATACAATGAGCAGTTCTTC.